The 28 T cell receptor beta chains given below trace back to one sample, sequenced in a study of cytomegalovirus exposure and HLA in healthy donors. The PCR had 60 Vbeta and 13 Jbeta primers. The data were produced by immunoSEQ multiplex PCR, yet TCRdb's version contains in-frame clones alone and is incomplete. The sample has around 120,000 clones; over 60% are singletons. The sequencing input was PBMCs. The receptors shown here come from a female donor in good health and CMV-seropositive.

This clone has only a few counts. V and J are TRBV27 and TRBJ2-1, with TRBD1 identical over 7 bases. The junction had 8 bases not matched to a gene; V was cut back by 2 bases and J by 4 bases. This CDR3 spans 16 amino acids. The germline CDR1 and CDR2 sequences are MNHEY and SMNVEV (reference sequence). In nucleotides, the CDR3 is TGTGCCAGCAGTTTAAGCGTCGGGACAGTTTACAATGAGCAGTTCTTC. This codes for CASSLSVGTVYNEQFF.

This rearrangement joins TRBV11-2 to TRBJ1-2, with 7 bases matching TRBD1. V trimming: 4 bases; J trimming: 5 bases; junction bases outside the gene matches: 10. Germline V gene data show CDR1 as SGHAT and CDR2 as FQNNGV. CDR3 length: 15 residues. CDR3 loop: CASSYGQAKNYGYTF. Written as DNA, the CDR3 is TGTGCCAGCAGCTACGGACAGGCCAAGAATTATGGCTACACCTTC.

This clone showed up just once. The DNA of the CDR3 is TGTGCCAGTTCTAACACAGGACCCACAGATACGCAGTATTTT. Translation: CASSNTGPTDTQYF. This chain uses TRBV6-1 with TRBJ2-3, with a possible D match to TRBD1 (5 bases). This CDR3 has 14 residues. Per the germline V gene, CDR1 is MNHNS and CDR2 is SASEGT. Trimming stripped 9 bases from V and 2 bases from J, with 15 bases between.

This clone was observed once. V usage is TRBV4-1 and J usage is TRBJ2-7; a possible D gene is TRBD1 (5 bases). The CDR3 contains 16 residues. CDR1 and CDR2 from the germline V gene are MGHRA and YSYEKL. Trimming took 4 bases from V and 4 from J, leaving 20 bases between them. This CDR3 reads CASSRLSAGQGYEQYF. The CDR3 nucleotides are TGCGCCAGCAGCCGCCTTTCCGCCGGGCAGGGTTACGAGCAGTACTTC.

V gene TRBV9 combines with J gene TRBJ2-4; D perhaps matches TRBD2 (6 bases). CDR3 size: 16 residues. Germline loops: CDR1 SGDLS, CDR2 YYNGEE. Trimming took 4 bases from V and 6 from J, leaving 20 bases between them. The CDR3 here is CASSLGFNSGLNIQYF. The CDR3 coding sequence is TGTGCCAGCAGCTTGGGGTTTAATAGCGGATTAAACATTCAGTACTTC.

The J gene is TRBJ1-6, the V gene TRBV30, with 8 bases lining up with TRBD1. The CDR3 is 15 amino acids. Per germline, CDR1 GTSNPN and CDR2 SVGIG (reference sequence). Germline trimming cut 3 bases from V and 7 bases from J; bases unmatched to any gene: 8. CDR3 DNA: TGTGCCTGGAGAGGGATGGACAGGGAAAATTCACCCCTCCACTTT. Translation gives CAWRGMDRENSPLHF. Filled out from reference TRBV30 and TRBJ1-6, the complete variable domain reads SQTIHQWPATLVQPVGSPLSLECTVEGTSNPNLYWYRQAAGRGLQLLFYSVGIGQISSEVPQNLSASRPQDRQFILSSKKLLLSDSGFYLCAWRGMDRENSPLHFGNGTRLTVT.

The chain joins TRBV7-3 to TRBJ2-1, with 8 nucleotides matching TRBD1. With V trimmed by 4 bases and J by 4 bases, 9 bases remained unmatched. The CDR3 is 16 amino acids. Germline values: CDR1 SGHTA, CDR2 FQGTGA. CDR3 sequence reads: CASSSFPGQAYNEQFF. The CDR3 bases are TGTGCCAGCAGCTCTTTTCCGGGACAGGCTTACAATGAGCAGTTCTTC.

This sequence joins TRBV5-5 and TRBJ1-4, with 7 bases fitting TRBD1. This CDR3 region has 18 residues. CDR1 and CDR2 (germline): SGHKS, YYEKEE (reference sequence). The J segment lost 0 bases and the V segment lost 4 bases, leaving 12 bases of the junction unmatched. The CDR3 reads CASSKRQGKGPTNEKLFF. The CDR3 DNA sequence: TGTGCCAGCAGCAAAAGACAGGGAAAGGGCCCAACTAATGAAAAACTGTTTTTT.

This clone was detected only a few times. The chain recombines TRBV9 with TRBJ1-5; TRBD1 might be the D (5 bases). Germline loops: CDR1 SGDLS, CDR2 YYNGEE. The CDR3 has 17 amino acids. The germline V and J ends were trimmed by 0 bases and 4 bases, with 17 bases remaining between them. CDR3 in DNA: TGTGCCAGCAGCGTAGCCCTCGGCAGGGTCGTAAATCAGCCCCAGCATTTT. Translating gives CASSVALGRVVNQPQHF.

Only one count was recorded for this clone. The rearrangement links TRBV7-9 to TRBJ2-7; D might be TRBD2 (6 bases). The CDR3 runs to 15 residues. Germline values: CDR1 SEHNR, CDR2 FQNEAQ (reference sequence). V was trimmed by 5 bases and J by 4 bases, leaving 18 bases between them. Here the CDR3 DNA reads TGTGCCAGCAGCCCCCCGGAGGGCCGGCGATACGAGCAGTACTTC. Residues: CASSPPEGRRYEQYF.

This clone occurred once. The chain couples TRBV2 to TRBJ2-5, with D perhaps TRBD1 (6 bases). The V gene lost 5 bases and the J gene lost 6 bases, with 16 bases spanning the gap. Germline assignment: CDR1 SNHLY and CDR2 FYNNEI. This CDR3 has 14 residues. The CDR3: CASSLTGTRQTQYF. The CDR3 DNA follows: TGTGCCAGCAGTCTGACAGGAACCCGTCAGACCCAGTACTTC.

The V and J genes are TRBV5-1 and TRBJ1-2; a weak D match, TRBD1 (6 bases). V was clipped by 0 bases and J by 5 bases, with 11 bases between them. Germline values: CDR1 SGHRS, CDR2 YFSETQ. There are 14 residues in the CDR3. In DNA form, the CDR3 reads TGCGCCAGCAGCTTGGTAGGGGGAGTATATGGCTACACCTTC. Amino acid sequence: CASSLVGGVYGYTF.

This clone was seen just once. The CDR3 loop is CASSFRGGGRWTEAFF. The CDR3 nucleotides are TGTGCCAGCAGCTTCCGGGGGGGAGGTAGGTGGACTGAAGCTTTCTTT. The chain couples TRBV5-4 to TRBJ1-1; TRBD1 is a possible D gene (5 bases). From germline, CDR1 is SGHNT and CDR2 YYREEE (reference sequence). V was cut by 2 bases and J by 5 bases, with 19 bases left in between. The CDR3 sequence is 16 residues long. Drawing the rest from reference TRBV5-4 and TRBJ1-1, the complete variable domain is ETGVTQSPTHLIKTRGQQVTLRCSSQSGHNTVSWYQQALGQGPQFIFQYYREEENGRGNFPPRFSGLQFPNYSSELNVNALELDDSALYLCASSFRGGGRWTEAFFGQGTRLTVV.

The chain employs TRBV11-2 and TRBJ1-1, with TRBD1 matching 8 bases. This CDR3 comprises 15 residues. Germline CDR1 is SGHAT and CDR2 is FQNNGV. With V trimmed by 4 bases and J by 7 bases, 11 bases remained unmatched. DNA for the CDR3: TGTGCCAGCAGCTCGGACAGGGTGCGTCTCGGTGAAGCTTTCTTT. Its translation: CASSSDRVRLGEAFF. The whole variable domain, filled in from reference TRBV11-2 and TRBJ1-1, reads EAGVAQSPRYKIIEKRQSVAFWCNPISGHATLYWYQQILGQGPKLLIQFQNNGVVDDSQLPKDRFSAERLKGVDSTLKIQPAKLEDSAVYLCASSSDRVRLGEAFFGQGTRLTVV.

V gene TRBV11-2 combines with J gene TRBJ2-5; a possible D gene is TRBD2 (5 bases). Germline V gene data show CDR1 as SGHAT and CDR2 as FQNNGV. Trimming shortened V by 0 bases and J by 4 bases, and 15 bases separated the two germline ends. The CDR3 covers 16 residues. CDR3 nucleotides: TGTGCCAGCAGCTTAGATCAGAGAGGGCCGGGAGAGACCCAGTACTTC. Its protein is CASSLDQRGPGETQYF. The whole variable domain, filled in from reference TRBV11-2 and TRBJ2-5, reads EAGVAQSPRYKIIEKRQSVAFWCNPISGHATLYWYQQILGQGPKLLIQFQNNGVVDDSQLPKDRFSAERLKGVDSTLKIQPAKLEDSAVYLCASSLDQRGPGETQYFGPGTRLLVL.

This chain joins TRBV10-3 and TRBJ2-2; TRBD2 is a possible D gene (5 bases). Germline CDR1 ENHRY, CDR2 SYGVKD. Deletions cut 4 bases from V and 1 base from J, with 13 bases between. The CDR3 is 16 amino acids. The CDR3 loop reads CAISGFLAMNTGELFF. CDR3 coding DNA: TGTGCCATCAGTGGGTTCCTAGCCATGAACACCGGGGAGCTGTTTTTT.

The rearrangement links TRBV7-3 to TRBJ2-1; the match to TRBD2 covers 10 bases. The J segment lost 10 bases and the V segment lost 5 bases, leaving 8 bases of the junction unmatched. The germline gives CDR1 SGHTA, CDR2 FQGTGA. The CDR3 contains 14 residues. The CDR3 region is CASSPGLAAEEQFF. The CDR3 nucleotides read TGTGCCAGCAGCCCCGGACTAGCGGCGGAGGAGCAGTTCTTC. Variable domain in full (rest from reference TRBV7-3 and TRBJ2-1): GAGVSQTPSNKVTEKGKYVELRCDPISGHTALYWYRQSLGQGPEFLIYFQGTGAADDSGLPNDRFFAVRPEGSVSTLKIQRTERGDSAVYLCASSPGLAAEEQFFGPGTRLTVL.

V gene TRBV7-9 combines with J gene TRBJ2-6; 7 bases are a match to TRBD1. This CDR3 spans 19 amino acids. Germline trimming cut 8 bases from V and 3 bases from J; bases unmatched to any gene: 19. Germline loops: CDR1 SEHNR, CDR2 FQNEAQ (reference sequence). Here the CDR3 DNA reads TGTGCCAGCTCAGACACTCGCTGGGACAGTTTCCTTGGGGCCAACGTCCTGACTTTC. Protein: CASSDTRWDSFLGANVLTF.

The chain carries TRBV7-2 and TRBJ1-1, with 8 bases identical to TRBD1. V lost 6 bases to trimming and J lost 4 bases; unmatched junction nucleotides: 16. The CDR3 runs to 17 residues. The germline CDR1 and CDR2 sequences are SGHTA and FQGNSA. The CDR3 loop is CASSYHPLGQGGTEAFF. Here the CDR3 DNA reads TGTGCCAGCAGTTATCACCCCCTCGGACAGGGTGGCACTGAAGCTTTCTTT.

This sequence joins TRBV11-3 and TRBJ1-1, with D unresolved. V lost 1 base, J lost 3 bases, and 9 bases lay in between. The CDR3 is made up of 14 amino acids. Germline V gene lookup returns CDR1 SGHNT and CDR2 YENEEA. For the CDR3, the DNA is TGTGCCAGCAGCTTAGCCCGAGGGCACACTGAAGCTTTCTTT. Encoded protein: CASSLARGHTEAFF.

The V call is TRBV5-5, the J call TRBJ2-3; 8 nucleotides line up with TRBD1. Germline V gene data show CDR1 as SGHKS and CDR2 as YYEKEE (reference sequence). The CDR3 spans 15 residues. With V trimmed by 4 bases and J by 2 bases, 6 bases remained unmatched. Here the CDR3 reads CASSGWTGTTDTQYF. CDR3 coding DNA: TGTGCCAGCAGCGGGTGGACAGGGACCACAGATACGCAGTATTTT.

The chain links TRBV5-1 to TRBJ1-1; D is perhaps TRBD1 (5 bases). Germline CDR1 SGHRS, CDR2 YFSETQ. This CDR3 has 15 amino acids. The ends were cut back, 4 bases at V and 2 bases at J, with 15 bases in the middle. The CDR3 DNA reads TGCGCCAGCAGCCGAAGCGGGACGGACAACACTGAAGCTTTCTTT. Its protein is CASSRSGTDNTEAFF. Looking up the rest from reference TRBV5-1 and TRBJ1-1 gives the full variable domain: KAGVTQTPRYLIKTRGQQVTLSCSPISGHRSVSWYQQTPGQGLQFLFEYFSETQRNKGNFPGRFSGRQFSNSRSEMNVSTLELGDSALYLCASSRSGTDNTEAFFGQGTRLTVV.

This sequence joins TRBV2 and TRBJ2-3; D unclear. CDR1 and CDR2 from the germline V gene are SNHLY and FYNNEI. The CDR3 covers 15 residues. The germline V and J ends were trimmed by 10 bases and 1 base, with 18 bases remaining between them. The CDR3 protein is CATRPNRVGTDTQYF. CDR3 bases: TGTGCCACCCGTCCTAATCGGGTTGGCACAGATACGCAGTATTTT.

The chain uses TRBV5-1 and TRBJ2-1; tentatively, D is TRBD2 (6 bases). CDR3 length: 14 residues. The V gene's germline CDR1 is SGHRS and CDR2 YFSETQ. Deletions cut 0 bases from V and 9 bases from J, with 13 bases between. As DNA, the CDR3 is TGCGCCAGCAGCTTGGGGGTCGGGGGAGGTGAGCAGTTCTTC. Protein sequence: CASSLGVGGGEQFF.

In this sample, this clone turned up a few times. The rearrangement uses TRBV2 and TRBJ2-3; possibly TRBD1 for D (6 bases). The germline CDR1 and CDR2 sequences are SNHLY and FYNNEI. CDR3 length: 14 residues. Trimming removed 4 bases from V and 4 bases from J, with 12 bases in between. In DNA form, the CDR3 reads TGTGCCAGCAGTGTCCGAGCAGGGGCAGATACGCAGTATTTT. Translation: CASSVRAGADTQYF.

The chain is built from TRBV19 and TRBJ1-4; D unclear. The V and J ends lost 5 bases and 7 bases respectively, with 5 bases between them. The CDR3 covers 11 residues. Germline V gene sequence: CDR1 LNHDA, CDR2 SQIVND (reference sequence). CDR3 sequence reads: CASSHGEKLFF. The CDR3 region has the DNA TGTGCCAGTAGTCACGGTGAAAAACTGTTTTTT.

CDR3 DNA: TGTGCCAGCAGAGCTCCGGGACAAGGCAATCAGCCCCAGCATTTT. Translated: CASRAPGQGNQPQHF. V usage is TRBV28 and J usage is TRBJ1-5; maybe TRBD1 (6 bases). This CDR3 comprises 15 residues. The V gene's germline CDR1 is MDHEN and CDR2 SYDVKM. Deletions cut 6 bases from V and 2 bases from J, with 14 bases between. The full variable domain, in which reference TRBV28 and TRBJ1-5 provide the parts outside the CDR3, is DVKVTQSSRYLVKRTGEKVFLECVQDMDHENMFWYRQDPGLGLRLIYFSYDVKMKEKGDIPEGYSVSREKKERFSLILESASTNQTSMYLCASRAPGQGNQPQHFGDGTRLSIL.

The rearrangement joins TRBV30 to TRBJ1-5; the match to TRBD1 covers 8 bases. CDR3 length equals 14 residues. J gave up 5 bases and V 5 bases, and 8 bases lay outside the gene matches. Germline CDR1 is GTSNPN and CDR2 is SVGIG (reference sequence). This CDR3 is CAWARQGSYQPQHF. For the CDR3, the DNA is TGTGCCTGGGCAAGACAGGGGTCATATCAGCCCCAGCATTTT.